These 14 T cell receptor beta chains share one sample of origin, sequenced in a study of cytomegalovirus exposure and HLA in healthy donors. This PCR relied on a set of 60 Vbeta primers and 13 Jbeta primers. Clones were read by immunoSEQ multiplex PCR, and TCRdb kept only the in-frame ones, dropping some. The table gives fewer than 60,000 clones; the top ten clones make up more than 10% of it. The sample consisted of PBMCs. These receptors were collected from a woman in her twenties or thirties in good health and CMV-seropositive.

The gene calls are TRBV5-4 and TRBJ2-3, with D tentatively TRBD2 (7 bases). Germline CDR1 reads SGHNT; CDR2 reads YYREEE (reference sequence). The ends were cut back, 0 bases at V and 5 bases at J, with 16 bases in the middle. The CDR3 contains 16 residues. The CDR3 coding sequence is TGTGCCAGCAGCTTGGTAGGGGGGGCTGAAGGAGATACGCAGTATTTT. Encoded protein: CASSLVGGAEGDTQYF. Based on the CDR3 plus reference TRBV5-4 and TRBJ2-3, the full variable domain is ETGVTQSPTHLIKTRGQQVTLRCSSQSGHNTVSWYQQALGQGPQFIFQYYREEENGRGNFPPRFSGLQFPNYSSELNVNALELDDSALYLCASSLVGGAEGDTQYFGPGTRLTVL.

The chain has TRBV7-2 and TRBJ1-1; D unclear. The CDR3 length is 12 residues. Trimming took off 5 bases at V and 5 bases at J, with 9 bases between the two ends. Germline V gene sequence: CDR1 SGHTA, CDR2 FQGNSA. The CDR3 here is CASSLLATEAFF. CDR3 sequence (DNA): TGTGCCAGCAGCCTCTTGGCAACTGAAGCTTTCTTT. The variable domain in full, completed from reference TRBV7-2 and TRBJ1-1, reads GAGVSQSPSNKVTEKGKDVELRCDPISGHTALYWYRQSLGQGLEFLIYFQGNSAPDKSGLPSDRFSAERTGGSVSTLTIQRTQQEDSAVYLCASSLLATEAFFGQGTRLTVV.

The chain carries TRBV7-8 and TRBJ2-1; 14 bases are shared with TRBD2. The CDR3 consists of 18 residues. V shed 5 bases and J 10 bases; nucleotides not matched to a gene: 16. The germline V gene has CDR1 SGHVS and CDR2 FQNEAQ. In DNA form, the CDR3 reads TGTGCCAGCAGCCAAGGGACTAGCGGGAGAGAGTATCAATACGAGCAGTTCTTC. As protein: CASSQGTSGREYQYEQFF.

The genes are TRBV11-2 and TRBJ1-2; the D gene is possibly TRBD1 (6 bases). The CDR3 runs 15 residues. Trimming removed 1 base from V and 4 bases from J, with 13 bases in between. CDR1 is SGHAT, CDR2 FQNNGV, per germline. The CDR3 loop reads CASSLARGAGYGYTF. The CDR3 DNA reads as TGTGCCAGCAGCTTAGCCCGGGGGGCCGGCTATGGCTACACCTTC.

This chain's CDR3 is CSARGKLAQYF. The CDR3 DNA reads as TGCAGTGCTAGAGGAAAGCTGGCCCAGTACTTC. This chain joins TRBV20-1 and TRBJ2-5; D unclear. Germline lookup yields CDR1 DFQATT and CDR2 SNEGSKA (reference sequence). This CDR3 contains 11 residues. V gave up 1 base and J gave up 9 bases, with 9 bases separating them.

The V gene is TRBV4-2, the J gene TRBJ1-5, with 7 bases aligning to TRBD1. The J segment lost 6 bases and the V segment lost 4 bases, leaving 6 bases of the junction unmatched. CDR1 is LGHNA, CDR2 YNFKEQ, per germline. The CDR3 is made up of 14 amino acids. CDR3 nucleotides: TGTGCCAGCAGCCGAATGACAGGGCGTCAGCCCCAGCATTTT. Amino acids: CASSRMTGRQPQHF.

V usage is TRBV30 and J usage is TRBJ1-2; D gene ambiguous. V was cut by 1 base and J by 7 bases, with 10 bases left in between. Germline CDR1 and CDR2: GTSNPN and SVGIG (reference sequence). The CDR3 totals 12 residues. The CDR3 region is CAWSAGVVGYTF. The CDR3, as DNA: TGTGCCTGGAGTGCCGGGGTTGTTGGCTACACCTTC.

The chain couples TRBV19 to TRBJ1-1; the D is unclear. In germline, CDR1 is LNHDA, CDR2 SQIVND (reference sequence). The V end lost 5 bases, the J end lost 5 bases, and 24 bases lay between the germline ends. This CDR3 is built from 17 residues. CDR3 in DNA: TGTGCCAGTAGTCCCGAGGGAGCAGGCCTAGCCCCTACTGAAGCTTTCTTT. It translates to CASSPEGAGLAPTEAFF.

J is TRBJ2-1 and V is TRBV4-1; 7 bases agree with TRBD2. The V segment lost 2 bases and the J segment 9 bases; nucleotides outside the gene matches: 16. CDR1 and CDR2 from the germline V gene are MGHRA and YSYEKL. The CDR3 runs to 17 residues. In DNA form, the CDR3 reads TGCGCCAGCAGCCAAAATCTTTTAGCGGGCGCTACTGTTGAGCAGTTCTTC. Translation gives CASSQNLLAGATVEQFF.

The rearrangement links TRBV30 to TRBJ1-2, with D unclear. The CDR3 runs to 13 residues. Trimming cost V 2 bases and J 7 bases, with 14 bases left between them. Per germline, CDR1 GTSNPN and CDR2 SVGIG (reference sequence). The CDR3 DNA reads TGTGCCTGGAGTATCGGCAGAGGATCTGGCTACACCTTC. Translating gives CAWSIGRGSGYTF.

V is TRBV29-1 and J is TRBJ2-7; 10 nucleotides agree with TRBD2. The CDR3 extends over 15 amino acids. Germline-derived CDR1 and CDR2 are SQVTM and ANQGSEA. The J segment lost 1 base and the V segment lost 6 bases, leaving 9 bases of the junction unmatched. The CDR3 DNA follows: TGCAGCGTAGTAGGACTAGCGGACCCATCCTACGAGCAGTACTTC. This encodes CSVVGLADPSYEQYF.

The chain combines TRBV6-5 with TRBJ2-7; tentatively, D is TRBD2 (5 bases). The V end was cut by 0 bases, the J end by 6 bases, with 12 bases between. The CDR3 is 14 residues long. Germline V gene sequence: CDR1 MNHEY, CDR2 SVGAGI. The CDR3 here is CASSYSKRAGEQYF. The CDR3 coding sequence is TGTGCCAGCAGTTACTCGAAGAGGGCCGGCGAGCAGTACTTC.

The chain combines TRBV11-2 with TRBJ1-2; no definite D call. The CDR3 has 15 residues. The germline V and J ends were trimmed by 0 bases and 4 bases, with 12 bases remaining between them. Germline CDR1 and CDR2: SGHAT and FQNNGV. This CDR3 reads CASSLDYRTVYGYTF. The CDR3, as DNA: TGTGCCAGCAGCTTAGATTACCGTACAGTCTATGGCTACACCTTC.

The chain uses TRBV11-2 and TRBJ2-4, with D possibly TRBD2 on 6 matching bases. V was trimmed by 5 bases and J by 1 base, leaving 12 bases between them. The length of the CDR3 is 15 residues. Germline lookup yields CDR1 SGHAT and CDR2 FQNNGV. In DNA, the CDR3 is TGTGCCAGCAGCGGAGGGAGTAACGCCAAAAACATTCAGTACTTC. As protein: CASSGGSNAKNIQYF. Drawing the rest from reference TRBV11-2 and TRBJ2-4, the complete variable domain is EAGVAQSPRYKIIEKRQSVAFWCNPISGHATLYWYQQILGQGPKLLIQFQNNGVVDDSQLPKDRFSAERLKGVDSTLKIQPAKLEDSAVYLCASSGGSNAKNIQYFGAGTRLSVL.